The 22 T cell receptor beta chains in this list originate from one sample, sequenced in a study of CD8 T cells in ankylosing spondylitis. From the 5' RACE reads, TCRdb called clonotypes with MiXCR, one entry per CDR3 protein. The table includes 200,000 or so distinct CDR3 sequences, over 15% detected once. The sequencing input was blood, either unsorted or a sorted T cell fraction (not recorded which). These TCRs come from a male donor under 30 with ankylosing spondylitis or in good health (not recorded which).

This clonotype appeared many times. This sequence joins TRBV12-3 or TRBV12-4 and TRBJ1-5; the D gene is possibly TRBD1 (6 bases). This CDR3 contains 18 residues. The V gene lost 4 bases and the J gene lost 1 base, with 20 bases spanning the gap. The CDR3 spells CASSSPGAMVGSNQPQHF. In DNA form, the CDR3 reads TGTGCCAGCAGTTCCCCGGGGGCAATGGTGGGAAGCAATCAGCCCCAGCATTTT.

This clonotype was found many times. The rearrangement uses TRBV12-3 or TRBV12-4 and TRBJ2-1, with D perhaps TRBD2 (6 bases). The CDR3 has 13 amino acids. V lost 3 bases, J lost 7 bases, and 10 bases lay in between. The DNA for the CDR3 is TGTGCCAGCAGTTTTATTAGCGGTAATGAGCAGTTCTTC. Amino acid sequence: CASSFISGNEQFF.

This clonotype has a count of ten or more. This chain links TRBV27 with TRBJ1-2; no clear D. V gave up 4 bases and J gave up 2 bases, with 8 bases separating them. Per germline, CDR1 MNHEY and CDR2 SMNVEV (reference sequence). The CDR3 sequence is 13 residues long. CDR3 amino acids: CASSSYSNYGYTF. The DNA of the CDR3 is TGTGCCAGCAGTTCGTACAGCAACTATGGCTACACCTTC.

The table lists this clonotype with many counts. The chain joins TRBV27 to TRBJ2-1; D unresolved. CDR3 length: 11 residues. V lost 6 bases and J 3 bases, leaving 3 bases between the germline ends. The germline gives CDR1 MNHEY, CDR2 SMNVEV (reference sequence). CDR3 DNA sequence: TGTGCCAGCAGCGTCTACAATGAGCAGTTCTTC. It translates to CASSVYNEQFF.

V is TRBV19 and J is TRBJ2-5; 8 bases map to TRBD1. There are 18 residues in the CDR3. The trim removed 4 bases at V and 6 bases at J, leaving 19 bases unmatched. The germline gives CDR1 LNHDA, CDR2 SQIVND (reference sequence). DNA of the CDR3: TGTGCCAGTAGTAACCCTGGCAGGGGGCCTGGGACGGGCCAGACCCAGTACTTC. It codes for CASSNPGRGPGTGQTQYF.

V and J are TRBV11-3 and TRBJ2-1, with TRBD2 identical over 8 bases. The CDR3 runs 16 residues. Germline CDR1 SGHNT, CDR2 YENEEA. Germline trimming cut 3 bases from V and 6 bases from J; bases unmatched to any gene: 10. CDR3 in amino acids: CASSLGRSGLVNEQFF. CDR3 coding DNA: TGTGCCAGCAGCTTGGGAAGATCGGGACTAGTCAATGAGCAGTTCTTC.

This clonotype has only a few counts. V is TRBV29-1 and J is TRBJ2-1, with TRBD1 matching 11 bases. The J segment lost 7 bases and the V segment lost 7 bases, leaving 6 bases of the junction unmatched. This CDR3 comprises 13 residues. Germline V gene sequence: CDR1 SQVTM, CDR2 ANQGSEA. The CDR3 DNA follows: TGCAGCGGGAAAGGGGACAGGGGGAATGAGCAGTTCTTC. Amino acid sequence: CSGKGDRGNEQFF.

CDR3 amino acids: CASSTLLNTEAFF. DNA of the CDR3: TGTGCCAGTAGCACACTGCTGAACACTGAAGCTTTCTTT. The rearrangement links TRBV19 to TRBJ1-1; D unclear. With 6 bases removed from V and 0 bases from J, the gap between germline ends came to 8 bases. Germline V gene lookup returns CDR1 LNHDA and CDR2 SQIVND (reference sequence). This CDR3 region has 13 residues.

CDR3 sequence (DNA): TGTGCCAGCGGAGTGAGCGCTTGGGGCACAGATACGCAGTATTTT. Amino acids: CASGVSAWGTDTQYF. The chain has TRBV7-8 and TRBJ2-3; D unresolved. The germline gives CDR1 SGHVS, CDR2 FQNEAQ. The CDR3 contains 15 residues. Between the trimmed V and J ends, which lost 8 bases and 1 base, there was a span of 16 bases.

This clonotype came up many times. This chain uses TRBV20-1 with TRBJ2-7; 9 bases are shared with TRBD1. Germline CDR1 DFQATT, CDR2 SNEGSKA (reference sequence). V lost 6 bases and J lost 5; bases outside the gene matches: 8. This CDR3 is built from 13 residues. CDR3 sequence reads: CSAYRGHRDEQYF. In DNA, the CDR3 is TGCAGTGCCTACAGGGGGCATCGGGACGAGCAGTACTTC.

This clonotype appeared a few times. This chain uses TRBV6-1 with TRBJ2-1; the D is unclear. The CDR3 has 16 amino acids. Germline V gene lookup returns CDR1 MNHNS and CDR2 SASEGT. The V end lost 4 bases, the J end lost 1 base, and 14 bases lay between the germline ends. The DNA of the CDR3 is TGTGCCAGCAGTGGAAACAGCGTTGGTTCCTACAATGAGCAGTTCTTC. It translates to CASSGNSVGSYNEQFF.

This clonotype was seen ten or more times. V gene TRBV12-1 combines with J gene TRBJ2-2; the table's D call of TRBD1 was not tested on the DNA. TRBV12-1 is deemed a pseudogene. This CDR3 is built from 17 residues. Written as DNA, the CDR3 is TGTGCCAGCAGCTGCCCGGGACAGGGCCTTGACACCGGGGAGCTGTTTTTT. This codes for CASSCPGQGLDTGELFF.

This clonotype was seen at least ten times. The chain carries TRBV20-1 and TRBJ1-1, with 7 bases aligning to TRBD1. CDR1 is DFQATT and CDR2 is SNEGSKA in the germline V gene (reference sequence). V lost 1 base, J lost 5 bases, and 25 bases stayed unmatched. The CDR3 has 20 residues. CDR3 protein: CSARGGGRRPDRLGETEAFF. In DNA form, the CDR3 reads TGCAGTGCTAGAGGGGGGGGGAGGCGGCCGGACAGGCTGGGGGAGACTGAAGCTTTCTTT.

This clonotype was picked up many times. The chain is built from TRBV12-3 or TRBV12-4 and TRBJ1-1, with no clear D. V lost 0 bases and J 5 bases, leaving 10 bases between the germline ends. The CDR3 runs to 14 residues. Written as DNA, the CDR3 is TGTGCCAGCAGTTTAGCTACAATAGGTACTGAAGCTTTCTTT. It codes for CASSLATIGTEAFF.

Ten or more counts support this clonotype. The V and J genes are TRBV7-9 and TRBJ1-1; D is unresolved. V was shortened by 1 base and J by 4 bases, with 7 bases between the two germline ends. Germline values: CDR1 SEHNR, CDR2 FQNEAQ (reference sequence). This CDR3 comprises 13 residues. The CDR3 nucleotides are TGTGCCAGCAGCTTAGACATTCCCACTGAAGCTTTCTTT. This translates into CASSLDIPTEAFF.

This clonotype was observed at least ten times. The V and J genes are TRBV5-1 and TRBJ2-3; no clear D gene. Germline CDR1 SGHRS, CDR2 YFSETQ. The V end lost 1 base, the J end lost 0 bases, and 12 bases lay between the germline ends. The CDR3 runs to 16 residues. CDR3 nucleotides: TGCGCCAGCAGCTTGTTAGGCGGTGCTAGCACAGATACGCAGTATTTT. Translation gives CASSLLGGASTDTQYF.

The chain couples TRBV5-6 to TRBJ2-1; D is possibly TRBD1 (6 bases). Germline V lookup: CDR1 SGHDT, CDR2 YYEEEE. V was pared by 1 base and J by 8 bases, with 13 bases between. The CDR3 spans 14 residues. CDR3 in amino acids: CASSLITGMDEQFF. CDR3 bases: TGTGCCAGCAGCTTGATAACAGGGATGGATGAGCAGTTCTTC.

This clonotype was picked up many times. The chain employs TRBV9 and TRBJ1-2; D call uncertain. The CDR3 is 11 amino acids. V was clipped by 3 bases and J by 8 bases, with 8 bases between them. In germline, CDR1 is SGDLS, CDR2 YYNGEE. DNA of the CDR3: TGTGCCAGCAGCGCGCTCGAGGGCTACACCTTC. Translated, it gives CASSALEGYTF.

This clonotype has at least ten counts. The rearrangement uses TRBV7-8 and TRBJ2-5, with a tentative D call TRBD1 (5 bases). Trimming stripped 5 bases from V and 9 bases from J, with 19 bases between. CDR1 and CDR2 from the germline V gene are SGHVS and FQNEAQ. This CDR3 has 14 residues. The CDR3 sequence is CASSPGSGPFAQYF. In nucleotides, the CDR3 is TGTGCCAGCAGCCCAGGGTCAGGTCCGTTCGCCCAGTACTTC.

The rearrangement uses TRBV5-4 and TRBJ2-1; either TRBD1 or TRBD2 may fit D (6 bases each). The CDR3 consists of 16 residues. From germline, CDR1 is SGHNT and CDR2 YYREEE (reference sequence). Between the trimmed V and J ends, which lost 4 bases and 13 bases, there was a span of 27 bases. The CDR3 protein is CASSPGWGAGSLGQFF. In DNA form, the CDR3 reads TGTGCCAGCAGCCCGGGCTGGGGGGCGGGATCATTGGGACAGTTCTTC. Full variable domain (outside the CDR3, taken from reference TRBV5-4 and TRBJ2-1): ETGVTQSPTHLIKTRGQQVTLRCSSQSGHNTVSWYQQALGQGPQFIFQYYREEENGRGNFPPRFSGLQFPNYSSELNVNALELDDSALYLCASSPGWGAGSLGQFFGPGTRLTVL.

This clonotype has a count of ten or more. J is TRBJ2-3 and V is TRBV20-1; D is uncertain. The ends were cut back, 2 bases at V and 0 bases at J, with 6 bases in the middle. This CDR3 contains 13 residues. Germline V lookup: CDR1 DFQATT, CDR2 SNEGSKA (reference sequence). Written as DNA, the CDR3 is TGCAGTGCTAGACTCCGAAGCACAGATACGCAGTATTTT. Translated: CSARLRSTDTQYF.

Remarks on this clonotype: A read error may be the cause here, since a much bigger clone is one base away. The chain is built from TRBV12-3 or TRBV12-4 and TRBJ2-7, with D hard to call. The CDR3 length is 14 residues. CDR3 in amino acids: CASSYSDGLYEPYF. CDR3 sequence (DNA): TGTGCCAGCAGTTATTCGGACGGCCTCTACGAGCCGTACTTC.